This T cell receptor beta chain was captured by sequencing in a study of PD-L1 blockade in urothelial cancer. Study details: The patients had undergone anywhere from 0 to 3 prior chemotherapy regimens. Broader study findings: Those with durable benefit had larger increases in tumor-associated blood clones at 3 weeks.

On this clone itself: Its antigen is not identified.

Data came from immunoSEQ multiplex PCR; TCRdb stores just in-frame clones and leaves some out. The sample shows approximately 50,000 clones, 82% of them seen only once. Regarding time point: pretreatment peripheral blood. The patients had locally advanced or metastatic urothelial carcinoma. Anywhere from 1 to 8 samples came from each patient, spanning pretreatment and on-treatment. The germline gives CDR1 LNHDA, CDR2 SQIVND (reference sequence). Trimming removed 2 bases from V and 3 bases from J; junction bases left unmatched: 3. The CDR3 runs to 14 residues. V usage is TRBV19 and J usage is TRBJ2-5, with TRBD1 matching 7 bases. The receptor was derived from a man in his forties or fifties with urothelial cancer. The sample was PBMCs, taken around atezolizumab (anti-PD-L1) treatment. The chain's CDR3 is CASSIWQGEETQYF. In DNA, the CDR3 is TGTGCCAGTAGTATATGGCAGGGGGAAGAGACCCAGTACTTC.